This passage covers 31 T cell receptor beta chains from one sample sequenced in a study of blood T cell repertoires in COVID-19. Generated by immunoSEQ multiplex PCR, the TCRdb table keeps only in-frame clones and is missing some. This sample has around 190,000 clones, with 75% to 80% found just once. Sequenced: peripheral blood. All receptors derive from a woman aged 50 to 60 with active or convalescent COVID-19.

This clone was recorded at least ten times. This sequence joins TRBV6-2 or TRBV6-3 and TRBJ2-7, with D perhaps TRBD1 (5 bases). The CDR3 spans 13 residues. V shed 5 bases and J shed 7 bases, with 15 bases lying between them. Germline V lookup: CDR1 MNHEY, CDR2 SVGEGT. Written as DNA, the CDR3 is TGTGCCAGCAGTGGACACTACGTGGGGGAGCAGTACTTC. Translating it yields CASSGHYVGEQYF.

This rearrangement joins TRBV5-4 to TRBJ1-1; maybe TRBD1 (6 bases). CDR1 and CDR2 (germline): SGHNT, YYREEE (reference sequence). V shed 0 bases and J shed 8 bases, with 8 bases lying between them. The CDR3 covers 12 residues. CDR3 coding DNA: TGTGCCAGCAGCTTGGGGGGGCCCGAAGCTTTCTTT. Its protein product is CASSLGGPEAFF.

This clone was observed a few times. The CDR3 here is CASSLVGGKPQHF. DNA for the CDR3: TGTGCCAGCAGCTTAGTGGGGGGTAAGCCCCAGCATTTT. This chain joins TRBV7-6 and TRBJ1-5, with D tentatively TRBD1 (5 bases). There are 13 residues in the CDR3. CDR1 and CDR2 (germline): SGHVS, FNYEAQ. V lost 1 base to trimming and J lost 8 bases, with 9 bases between them.

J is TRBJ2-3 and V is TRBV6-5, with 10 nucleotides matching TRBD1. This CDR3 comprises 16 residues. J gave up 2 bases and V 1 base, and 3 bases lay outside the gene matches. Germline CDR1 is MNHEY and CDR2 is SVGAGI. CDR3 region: CASSYFGTGDTDTQYF. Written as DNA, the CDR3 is TGTGCCAGCAGTTACTTCGGGACAGGGGACACAGATACGCAGTATTTT.

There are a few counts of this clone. DNA for the CDR3: TGTGCCAGCAGCGGTAGCGGCGGGGGAAACACTGAAGCTTTCTTT. This gives the protein CASSGSGGGNTEAFF. The rearrangement joins TRBV7-6 to TRBJ1-1; TRBD1 might be the D (5 bases). The CDR3 length is 15 residues. Per the germline V gene, CDR1 is SGHVS and CDR2 is FNYEAQ. Trimming left V 5 bases short and J 2 bases short, with 15 bases between.

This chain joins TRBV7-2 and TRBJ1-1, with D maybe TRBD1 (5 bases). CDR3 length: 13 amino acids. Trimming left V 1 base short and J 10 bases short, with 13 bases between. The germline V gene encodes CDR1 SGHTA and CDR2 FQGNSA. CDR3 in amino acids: CASSLDRGSRAFF. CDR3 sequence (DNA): TGTGCCAGCAGCTTAGATAGGGGCTCTAGAGCTTTCTTT.

The CDR3 sequence is CASSLRTSGGQYNEQFF. The CDR3 DNA sequence: TGTGCCAGCAGCTTACGGACTAGCGGGGGCCAATACAATGAGCAGTTCTTC. This sequence joins TRBV7-8 and TRBJ2-1, with 13 bases fitting TRBD2. This CDR3 comprises 17 residues. Germline values: CDR1 SGHVS, CDR2 FQNEAQ. Unmatched junction bases numbered 5, after V lost 2 bases and J lost 4 bases.

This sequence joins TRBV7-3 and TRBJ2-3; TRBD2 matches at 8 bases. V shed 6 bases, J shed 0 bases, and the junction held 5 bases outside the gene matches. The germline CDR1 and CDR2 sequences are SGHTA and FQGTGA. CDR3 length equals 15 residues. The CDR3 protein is CASSLLAASTDTQYF. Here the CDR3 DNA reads TGTGCCAGCAGTCTACTAGCGGCTAGCACAGATACGCAGTATTTT.

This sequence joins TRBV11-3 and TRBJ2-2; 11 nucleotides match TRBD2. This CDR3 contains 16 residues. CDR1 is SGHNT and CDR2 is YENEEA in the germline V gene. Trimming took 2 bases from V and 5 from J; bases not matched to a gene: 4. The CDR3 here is CASSLFSGRGTGELFF. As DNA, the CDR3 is TGTGCCAGCAGCTTATTTAGCGGGAGGGGTACCGGGGAGCTGTTTTTT.

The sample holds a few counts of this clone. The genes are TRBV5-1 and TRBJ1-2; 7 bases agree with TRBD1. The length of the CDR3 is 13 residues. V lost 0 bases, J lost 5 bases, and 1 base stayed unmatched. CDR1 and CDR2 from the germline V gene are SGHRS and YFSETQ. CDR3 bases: TGCGCCAGCAGCTTGGACAGGGGATATGGCTACACCTTC. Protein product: CASSLDRGYGYTF.

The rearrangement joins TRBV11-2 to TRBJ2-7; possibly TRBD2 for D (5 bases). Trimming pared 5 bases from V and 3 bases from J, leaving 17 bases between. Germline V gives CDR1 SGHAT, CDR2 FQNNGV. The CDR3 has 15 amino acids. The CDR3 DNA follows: TGTGCCAGCAGCCCAGCTGCAGGTGGGAGCTACGAGCAGTACTTC. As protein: CASSPAAGGSYEQYF.

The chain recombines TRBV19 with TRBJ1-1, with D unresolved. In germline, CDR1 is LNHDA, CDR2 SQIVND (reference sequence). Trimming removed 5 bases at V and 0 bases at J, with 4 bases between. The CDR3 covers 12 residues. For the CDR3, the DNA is TGTGCCAGTAGTCGGGTGAACACTGAAGCTTTCTTT. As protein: CASSRVNTEAFF.

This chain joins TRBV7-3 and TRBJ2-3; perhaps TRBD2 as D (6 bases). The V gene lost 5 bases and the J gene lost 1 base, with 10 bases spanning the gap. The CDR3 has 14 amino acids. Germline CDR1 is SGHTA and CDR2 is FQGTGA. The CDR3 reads CASSIPSGTDTQYF. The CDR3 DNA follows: TGTGCCAGCAGCATCCCTAGCGGCACAGATACGCAGTATTTT. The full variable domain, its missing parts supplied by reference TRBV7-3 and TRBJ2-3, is GAGVSQTPSNKVTEKGKYVELRCDPISGHTALYWYRQSLGQGPEFLIYFQGTGAADDSGLPNDRFFAVRPEGSVSTLKIQRTERGDSAVYLCASSIPSGTDTQYFGPGTRLTVL.

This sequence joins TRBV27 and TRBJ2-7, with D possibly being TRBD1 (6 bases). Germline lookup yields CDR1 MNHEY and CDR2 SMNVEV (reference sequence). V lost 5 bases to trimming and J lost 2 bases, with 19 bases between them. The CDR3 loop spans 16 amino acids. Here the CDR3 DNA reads TGTGCCAGCAGTCCATCCTCAGGGGTTCGACCCTACGAGCAGTACTTC. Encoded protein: CASSPSSGVRPYEQYF.

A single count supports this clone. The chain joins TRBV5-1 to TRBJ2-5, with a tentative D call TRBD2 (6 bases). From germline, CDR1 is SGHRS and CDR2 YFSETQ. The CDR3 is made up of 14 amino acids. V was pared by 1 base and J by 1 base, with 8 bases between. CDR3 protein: CASSLRGFQETQYF. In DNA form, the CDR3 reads TGCGCCAGCAGCTTGCGGGGGTTCCAAGAGACCCAGTACTTC.

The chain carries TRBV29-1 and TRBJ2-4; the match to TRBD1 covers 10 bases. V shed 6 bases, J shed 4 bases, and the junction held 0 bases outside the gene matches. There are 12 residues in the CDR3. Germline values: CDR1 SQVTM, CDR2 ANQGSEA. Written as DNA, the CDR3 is TGCAGCGTGGGACAGGGGAAAAACATTCAGTACTTC. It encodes CSVGQGKNIQYF.

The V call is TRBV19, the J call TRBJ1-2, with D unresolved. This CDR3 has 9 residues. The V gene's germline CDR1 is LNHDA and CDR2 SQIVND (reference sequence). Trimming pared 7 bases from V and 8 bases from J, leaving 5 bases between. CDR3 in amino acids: CASTGGYTF. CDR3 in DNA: TGTGCCAGTACCGGGGGCTACACCTTC.

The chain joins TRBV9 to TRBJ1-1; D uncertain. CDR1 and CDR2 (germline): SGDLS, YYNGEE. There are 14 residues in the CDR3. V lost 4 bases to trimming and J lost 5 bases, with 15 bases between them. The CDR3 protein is CASSPSLVRTEAFF. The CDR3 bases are TGTGCCAGCAGCCCAAGCCTAGTTCGGACTGAAGCTTTCTTT.

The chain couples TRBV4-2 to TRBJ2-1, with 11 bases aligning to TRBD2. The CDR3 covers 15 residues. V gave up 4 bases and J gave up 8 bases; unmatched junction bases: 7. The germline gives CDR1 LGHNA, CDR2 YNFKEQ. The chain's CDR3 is CASSLRLAGSYEQFF. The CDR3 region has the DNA TGTGCCAGCAGCCTGCGACTAGCGGGGTCTTATGAGCAGTTCTTC.

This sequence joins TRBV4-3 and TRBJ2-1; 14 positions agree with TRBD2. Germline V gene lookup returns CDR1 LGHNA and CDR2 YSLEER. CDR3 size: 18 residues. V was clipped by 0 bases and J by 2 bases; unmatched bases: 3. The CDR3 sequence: CASSQDRTSGGTYNEQFF. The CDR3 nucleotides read TGCGCCAGCAGCCAAGATCGGACTAGCGGGGGGACCTACAATGAGCAGTTCTTC.

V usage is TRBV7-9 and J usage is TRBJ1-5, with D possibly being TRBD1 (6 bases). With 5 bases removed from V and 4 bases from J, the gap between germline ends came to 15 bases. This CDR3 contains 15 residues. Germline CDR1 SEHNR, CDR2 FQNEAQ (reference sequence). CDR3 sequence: CASSRSDRLNQPQHF. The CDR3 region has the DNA TGTGCCAGCAGCCGATCCGACAGGTTAAATCAGCCCCAGCATTTT.

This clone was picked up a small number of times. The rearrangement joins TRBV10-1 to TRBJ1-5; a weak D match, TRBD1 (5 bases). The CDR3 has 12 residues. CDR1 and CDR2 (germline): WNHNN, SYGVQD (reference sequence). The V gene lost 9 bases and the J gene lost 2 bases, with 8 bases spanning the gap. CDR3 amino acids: CASGRGNQPQHF. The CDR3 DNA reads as TGCGCCAGTGGCAGGGGCAATCAGCCCCAGCATTTT.

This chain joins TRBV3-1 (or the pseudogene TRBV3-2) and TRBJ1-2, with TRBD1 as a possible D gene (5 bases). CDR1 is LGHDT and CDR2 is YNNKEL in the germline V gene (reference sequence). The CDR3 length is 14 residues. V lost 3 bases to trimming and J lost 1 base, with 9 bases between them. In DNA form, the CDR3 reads TGTGCCAGCAGCCACCAGGGCCTTAACTATGGCTACACCTTC. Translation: CASSHQGLNYGYTF.

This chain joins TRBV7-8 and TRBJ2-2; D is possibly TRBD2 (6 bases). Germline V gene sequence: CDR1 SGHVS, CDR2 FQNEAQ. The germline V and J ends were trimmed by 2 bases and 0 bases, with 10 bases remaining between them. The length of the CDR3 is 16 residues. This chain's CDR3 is CASSLRAGTNTGELFF. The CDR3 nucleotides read TGTGCCAGCAGCTTACGGGCGGGGACGAACACCGGGGAGCTGTTTTTT.

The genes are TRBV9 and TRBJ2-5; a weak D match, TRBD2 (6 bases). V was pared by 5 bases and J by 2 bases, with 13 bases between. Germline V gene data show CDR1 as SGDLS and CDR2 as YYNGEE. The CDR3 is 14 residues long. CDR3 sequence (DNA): TGTGCCAGCAGTGCCGGGGGATGGCAAGAGACCCAGTACTTC. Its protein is CASSAGGWQETQYF. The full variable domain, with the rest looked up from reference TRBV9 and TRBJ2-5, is DSGVTQTPKHLITATGQRVTLRCSPRSGDLSVYWYQQSLDQGLQFLIQYYNGEERAKGNILERFSAQQFPDLHSELNLSSLELGDSALYFCASSAGGWQETQYFGPGTRLLVL.

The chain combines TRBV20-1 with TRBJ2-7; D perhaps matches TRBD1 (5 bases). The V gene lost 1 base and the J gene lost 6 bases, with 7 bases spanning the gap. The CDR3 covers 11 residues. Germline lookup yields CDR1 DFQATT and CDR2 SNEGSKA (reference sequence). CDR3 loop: CSARAQGEQYF. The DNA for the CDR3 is TGCAGTGCTAGAGCCCAGGGCGAGCAGTACTTC.

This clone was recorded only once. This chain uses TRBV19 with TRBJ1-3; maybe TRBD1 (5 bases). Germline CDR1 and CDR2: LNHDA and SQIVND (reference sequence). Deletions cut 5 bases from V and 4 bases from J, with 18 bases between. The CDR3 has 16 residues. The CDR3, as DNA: TGTGCCAGTAGTGTCACCCAGGGAATTCTGGGAAACACCATATATTTT. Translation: CASSVTQGILGNTIYF.

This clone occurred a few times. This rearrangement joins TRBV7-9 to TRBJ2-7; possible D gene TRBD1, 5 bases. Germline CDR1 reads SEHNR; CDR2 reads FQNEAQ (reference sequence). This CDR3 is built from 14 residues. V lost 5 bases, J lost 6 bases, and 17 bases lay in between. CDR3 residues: CASSAPEGAAEQYF. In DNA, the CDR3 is TGTGCCAGCAGCGCCCCCGAAGGGGCCGCCGAGCAGTACTTC.

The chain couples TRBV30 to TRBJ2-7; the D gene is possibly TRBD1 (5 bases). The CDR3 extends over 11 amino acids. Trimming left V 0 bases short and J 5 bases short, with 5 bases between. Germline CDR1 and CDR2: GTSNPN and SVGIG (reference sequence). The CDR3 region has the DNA TGTGCCTGGAGTGTACAGGACGAGCAGTACTTC. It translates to CAWSVQDEQYF. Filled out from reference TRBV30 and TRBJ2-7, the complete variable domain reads SQTIHQWPATLVQPVGSPLSLECTVEGTSNPNLYWYRQAAGRGLQLLFYSVGIGQISSEVPQNLSASRPQDRQFILSSKKLLLSDSGFYLCAWSVQDEQYFGPGTRLTVT.

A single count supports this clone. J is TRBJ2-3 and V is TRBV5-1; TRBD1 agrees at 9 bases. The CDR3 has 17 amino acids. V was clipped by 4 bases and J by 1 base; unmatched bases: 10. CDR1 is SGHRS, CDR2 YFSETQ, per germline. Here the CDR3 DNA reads TGCGCCAGCAGCCTGGGACAGGGTAATGGTCGCACAGATACGCAGTATTTT. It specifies CASSLGQGNGRTDTQYF.

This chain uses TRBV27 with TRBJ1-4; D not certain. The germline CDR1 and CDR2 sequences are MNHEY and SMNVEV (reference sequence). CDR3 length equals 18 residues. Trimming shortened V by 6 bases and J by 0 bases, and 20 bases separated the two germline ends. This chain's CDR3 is CASRPDGFLATTNEKLFF. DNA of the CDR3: TGTGCCAGCAGGCCAGACGGATTCCTAGCTACAACTAATGAAAAACTGTTTTTT.